Sequencing of this T cell receptor (beta chain) was carried out in a study of blood T cell repertoires in COVID-19. CDR3 length: 17 residues. V shed 0 bases and J 6 bases; nucleotides not matched to a gene: 10. Germline V lookup: CDR1 LGHDT, CDR2 YNNKEL (reference sequence). Clones were read by immunoSEQ multiplex PCR, and TCRdb kept only the in-frame ones, dropping some. The sample records about 160,000 clones, around 87% being singletons. A Seattle source enrolled patients during active infection and followed them longitudinally. The source is a man aged 18 to 30 with COVID-19, enrolled during active disease. This sequence joins TRBV3-1 (or the pseudogene TRBV3-2) and TRBJ2-5, with 10 positions matching TRBD1. Sample: peripheral blood. CDR3 coding DNA: TGTGCCAGCAGCCAAGATCCTCGACAGGGGGCAGGGAAGACCCAGTACTTC. Protein sequence: CASSQDPRQGAGKTQYF.